This T cell receptor (beta chain) was sequenced during a study of T cells after yellow fever vaccination. 5'RACE template switching produced TCR cDNA carrying a universal primer site and UMIs. TCRdb processed the 5' RACE reads anew with MiXCR; each CDR3 protein has one entry. Among about 250,000 distinct CDR3 sequences listed, about 3.7% were seen once. The study's findings and limits: Researchers noted that a small share of clonotypes showed up in both CD4 and CD8 compartments. Subsequent booster samples again held most clones from primary vaccination (96% CD4, nearly 90% CD8).

Between the trimmed V and J ends, which lost 3 bases and 8 bases, there was a span of 6 bases. Looked up from germline, CDR1 is LNHDA and CDR2 is SQIVND (reference sequence). CDR3 length: 11 residues. This clonotype was observed at least ten times. What it binds is unknown. V usage is TRBV19 and J usage is TRBJ2-3; no definite D call. The sequence came from a man aged 18-30 years who received the YFV17D yellow fever vaccine. The specimen comprised PBMCs, sampled 15 days after the yellow fever booster vaccination. CDR3 nucleotides: TGTGCCAGTAGTATCCCCGGTACGCAGTATTTT. It specifies CASSIPGTQYF.